The 23 T cell receptor beta chains listed next were all sequenced from one sample in a study of blood T cell repertoires in COVID-19. The method was immunoSEQ multiplex PCR; TCRdb's version includes in-frame clones alone and lacks a portion of them. The sample has under 75,000 clones, 80% to 90% seen once; the top ten hold roughly 10%. Sequencing was carried out using peripheral blood. The receptor source for this set is a woman between 18 and 29 years old with acute or convalescent COVID-19.

The chain has TRBV29-1 and TRBJ2-5; the match to TRBD2 covers 8 bases. Trimming took 4 bases from V and 4 from J; bases not matched to a gene: 11. The CDR3 is made up of 15 amino acids. The V gene's germline CDR1 is SQVTM and CDR2 ANQGSEA. In DNA, the CDR3 is TGCAGCGTTGCGGGTAGCGGGGCCTTCGGAGAGACCCAGTACTTC. Its translation: CSVAGSGAFGETQYF.

The chain recombines TRBV2 with TRBJ2-5, with 10 bases fitting TRBD2. Trimming at V came to 4 bases and at J to 7 bases, leaving 6 bases not matched to a gene. In germline, CDR1 is SNHLY, CDR2 FYNNEI. The CDR3 contains 14 residues. Here the CDR3 reads CASSVTSGVGTQYF. CDR3 DNA sequence: TGTGCCAGCAGTGTTACTAGCGGGGTGGGGACCCAGTACTTC.

The genes are TRBV3-1 (or the pseudogene TRBV3-2) and TRBJ2-2; 11 positions match TRBD2. V dropped 5 bases and J dropped 4; count of bases not matched to a gene: 6. The CDR3 has 16 amino acids. Germline loops: CDR1 LGHDT, CDR2 YNNKEL (reference sequence). The CDR3, as DNA: TGTGCCAGCAGCACCACTAGCGGGGGAACCACCGGGGAGCTGTTTTTT. Translation: CASSTTSGGTTGELFF.

The chain carries TRBV19 and TRBJ1-1; 7 bases align to TRBD1. This CDR3 contains 15 residues. The germline V gene encodes CDR1 LNHDA and CDR2 SQIVND (reference sequence). V was pared by 4 bases and J by 1 base, with 6 bases of the junction left unmatched. CDR3 region: CASSTPGQKNTEAFF. The CDR3 coding sequence is TGTGCCAGTAGTACCCCGGGACAGAAGAACACTGAAGCTTTCTTT.

In this sample, this clone turned up once. The rearrangement uses TRBV28 and TRBJ2-7, with D possibly matching TRBD1 (6 bases). The CDR3 sequence is 17 residues long. The germline V and J ends were trimmed by 5 bases and 3 bases, with 23 bases remaining between them. The germline V gene has CDR1 MDHEN and CDR2 SYDVKM. The CDR3 DNA follows: TGTGCCAGCAGTCCAATCCGCGGACAGACCCTGGGCTACGAGCAGTACTTC. Residues: CASSPIRGQTLGYEQYF. The full variable domain, in which reference TRBV28 and TRBJ2-7 provide the parts outside the CDR3, is DVKVTQSSRYLVKRTGEKVFLECVQDMDHENMFWYRQDPGLGLRLIYFSYDVKMKEKGDIPEGYSVSREKKERFSLILESASTNQTSMYLCASSPIRGQTLGYEQYFGPGTRLTVT.

The chain couples TRBV18 to TRBJ2-5; TRBD2 aligns across 14 bases. CDR1 is KGHSH and CDR2 is LQKENI in the germline V gene. With 1 base clipped from V and 3 bases from J, the junction kept 7 bases outside the gene matches. There are 18 residues in the CDR3. CDR3 DNA: TGTGCCAGCTCACCACGACGGACTAGCGGGGGGCCTAAAGAGACCCAGTACTTC. It specifies CASSPRRTSGGPKETQYF. Combining the CDR3 with reference TRBV18 and TRBJ2-5 gives the whole variable domain NAGVMQNPRHLVRRRGQEARLRCSPMKGHSHVYWYRQLPEEGLKFMVYLQKENIIDESGMPKERFSAEFPKEGPSILRIQQVVRGDSAAYFCASSPRRTSGGPKETQYFGPGTRLLVL.

The rearrangement links TRBV30 to TRBJ1-2; D may be TRBD1 (5 bases). Trimming shortened V by 4 bases and J by 4 bases, and 16 bases separated the two germline ends. The CDR3 sequence is 14 residues long. Germline CDR1 reads GTSNPN; CDR2 reads SVGIG (reference sequence). This chain's CDR3 is CAWKPPTAFYGYTF. The CDR3 coding sequence is TGTGCCTGGAAACCCCCGACAGCGTTCTATGGCTACACCTTC. The entire variable domain, with the rest obtained from reference TRBV30 and TRBJ1-2, is as follows: SQTIHQWPATLVQPVGSPLSLECTVEGTSNPNLYWYRQAAGRGLQLLFYSVGIGQISSEVPQNLSASRPQDRQFILSSKKLLLSDSGFYLCAWKPPTAFYGYTFGSGTRLTVV.

CDR3 sequence reads: CASSLEGLLTDTQYF. In DNA form, the CDR3 reads TGCGCCAGCAGCTTGGAGGGGCTCCTCACAGATACGCAGTATTTT. This chain joins TRBV5-1 and TRBJ2-3, with D perhaps TRBD1 (5 bases). This CDR3 spans 15 amino acids. V was trimmed by 0 bases and J by 2 bases, leaving 10 bases between them. From germline, CDR1 is SGHRS and CDR2 YFSETQ.

The chain couples TRBV27 to TRBJ2-2; D is undetermined. Germline loops: CDR1 MNHEY, CDR2 SMNVEV (reference sequence). The CDR3 has 14 amino acids. V shed 5 bases and J shed 6 bases, with 13 bases lying between them. The chain's CDR3 is CASSPRVSSGELFF. For the CDR3, the DNA is TGTGCCAGCAGTCCTCGAGTAAGTTCCGGGGAGCTGTTTTTT.

The V and J genes are TRBV7-8 and TRBJ2-1; a weak D match, TRBD1 (5 bases). The V end lost 1 base, the J end lost 10 bases, and 8 bases lay between the germline ends. CDR1 is SGHVS and CDR2 is FQNEAQ in the germline V gene. The CDR3 spans 12 residues. CDR3 loop: CASSLGGREQFF. The CDR3, as DNA: TGTGCCAGCAGCTTAGGGGGCCGGGAGCAGTTCTTC.

The chain is built from TRBV15 and TRBJ2-1, with a weak D call TRBD1 (5 bases). Germline V gene data show CDR1 as LNHNV and CDR2 as YYDKDF (reference sequence). The length of the CDR3 is 14 residues. V was clipped by 0 bases and J by 5 bases, with 8 bases between them. The CDR3 protein is CATSRDGRDNEQFF. The CDR3, as DNA: TGTGCCACCAGCAGAGATGGCAGGGACAATGAGCAGTTCTTC.

The chain links TRBV19 to TRBJ2-5; maybe TRBD1 (6 bases). Germline CDR1 LNHDA, CDR2 SQIVND (reference sequence). The CDR3 consists of 15 residues. V lost 4 bases and J 2 bases, leaving 14 bases between the germline ends. The CDR3 DNA follows: TGTGCCAGTAGTACCCGGGACACGCCACAAGAGACCCAGTACTTC. Protein sequence: CASSTRDTPQETQYF. The full variable domain, rest sourced from reference TRBV19 and TRBJ2-5, is DGGITQSPKYLFRKEGQNVTLSCEQNLNHDAMYWYRQDPGQGLRLIYYSQIVNDFQKGDIAEGYSVSREKKESFPLTVTSAQKNPTAFYLCASSTRDTPQETQYFGPGTRLLVL.

The CDR3: CASSERTGYSPLHF. In DNA, the CDR3 is TGTGCCAGCAGCGAACGGACAGGGTATTCACCCCTCCACTTT. V and J are TRBV4-2 and TRBJ1-6; 8 nucleotides match TRBD1. There are 14 residues in the CDR3. Germline V gives CDR1 LGHNA, CDR2 YNFKEQ. V was pared by 5 bases and J by 8 bases, with 5 bases of the junction left unmatched.

J is TRBJ1-2 and V is TRBV5-1, with D possibly TRBD1 on 5 matching bases. The V end was cut by 4 bases, the J end by 4 bases, with 20 bases between. This CDR3 has 16 amino acids. Germline CDR1 is SGHRS and CDR2 is YFSETQ. CDR3 in amino acids: CASSTGSGLATYGYTF. The CDR3, as DNA: TGCGCCAGCAGCACCGGATCAGGGTTGGCTACCTATGGCTACACCTTC. Full variable domain (remainder filled in from reference TRBV5-1 and TRBJ1-2): KAGVTQTPRYLIKTRGQQVTLSCSPISGHRSVSWYQQTPGQGLQFLFEYFSETQRNKGNFPGRFSGRQFSNSRSEMNVSTLELGDSALYLCASSTGSGLATYGYTFGSGTRLTVV.

J is TRBJ2-1 and V is TRBV7-9; TRBD1 might be the D (6 bases). V lost 3 bases to trimming and J lost 9 bases, with 21 bases between them. This CDR3 spans 16 amino acids. Per the germline V gene, CDR1 is SEHNR and CDR2 is FQNEAQ (reference sequence). CDR3 in DNA: TGTGCCAGCAGCTTTTGGGGGCCGGGCAATGTCGGTGAGCAGTTCTTC. It yields the protein CASSFWGPGNVGEQFF. The full variable domain, its missing parts supplied by reference TRBV7-9 and TRBJ2-1, is DTGVSQNPRHKITKRGQNVTFRCDPISEHNRLYWYRQTLGQGPEFLTYFQNEAQLEKSRLLSDRFSAERPKGSFSTLEIQRTEQGDSAMYLCASSFWGPGNVGEQFFGPGTRLTVL.

The chain carries TRBV9 and TRBJ2-7; 7 bases are a match to TRBD2. The J segment lost 3 bases and the V segment lost 0 bases, leaving 0 bases of the junction unmatched. The germline CDR1 and CDR2 sequences are SGDLS and YYNGEE. This CDR3 comprises 13 residues. In DNA, the CDR3 is TGTGCCAGCAGCGTAGGGACTAGCTACGAGCAGTACTTC. The encoded protein is CASSVGTSYEQYF.

V gene TRBV5-1 combines with J gene TRBJ1-1, with TRBD1 matching over 8 bases. Germline-derived CDR1 and CDR2 are SGHRS and YFSETQ. Trimming removed 4 bases from V and 3 bases from J; junction bases left unmatched: 17. CDR3 length equals 18 residues. The CDR3 DNA follows: TGCGCCAGCAGCCGCCGGGGGCAGGGGGCCCAAAGGGACACTGAAGCTTTCTTT. Its translation is CASSRRGQGAQRDTEAFF.

This chain joins TRBV2 and TRBJ1-6; 8 nucleotides align to TRBD1. Per the germline V gene, CDR1 is SNHLY and CDR2 is FYNNEI. V shed 3 bases, J shed 7 bases, and the junction held 8 bases outside the gene matches. This CDR3 comprises 16 residues. CDR3 in amino acids: CASSDPRDRTNSPLHF. For the CDR3, the DNA is TGTGCCAGCAGTGATCCCCGGGACAGGACCAATTCACCCCTCCACTTT.

The chain combines TRBV14 with TRBJ1-2; 7 bases are shared with TRBD1. J lost 8 bases, V lost 0 bases, and 9 bases had no gene match. CDR1 is SGHDN and CDR2 is FVKESK in the germline V gene. The CDR3 extends over 15 amino acids. The CDR3: CASSQDLRGTVGYTF. CDR3 DNA sequence: TGTGCCAGCAGCCAAGACCTCCGTGGGACAGTCGGCTACACCTTC.

This chain uses TRBV5-5 with TRBJ2-7, with 7 bases that match TRBD1. J was trimmed by 4 bases and V by 4 bases; bases with no gene match: 5. The CDR3 has 13 amino acids. Looked up from germline, CDR1 is SGHKS and CDR2 is YYEKEE (reference sequence). In DNA form, the CDR3 reads TGTGCCAGCAGCCCGGGACAGACTTACGAGCAGTACTTC. Residues: CASSPGQTYEQYF.

The chain combines TRBV9 with TRBJ2-3; 8 bases are a match to TRBD2. The CDR3 covers 14 residues. Germline CDR1 is SGDLS and CDR2 is YYNGEE. Germline trimming cut 0 bases from V and 9 bases from J; bases unmatched to any gene: 6. The CDR3: CASSVGDPGGTQYF. The CDR3 DNA reads TGTGCCAGCAGCGTAGGTGACCCGGGGGGGACGCAGTATTTT. Using reference TRBV9 and TRBJ2-3 for the parts outside the CDR3, the full variable domain is DSGVTQTPKHLITATGQRVTLRCSPRSGDLSVYWYQQSLDQGLQFLIQYYNGEERAKGNILERFSAQQFPDLHSELNLSSLELGDSALYFCASSVGDPGGTQYFGPGTRLTVL.

The chain uses TRBV11-2 and TRBJ2-3; the match to TRBD2 covers 10 bases. This CDR3 is built from 16 residues. Germline CDR1 reads SGHAT; CDR2 reads FQNNGV. With 5 bases clipped from V and 5 bases from J, the junction kept 10 bases outside the gene matches. For the CDR3, the DNA is TGTGCCAGCAGCCTATCAGCGGGGGGGCTGGGAGATACGCAGTATTTT. It encodes CASSLSAGGLGDTQYF.

The genes are TRBV29-1 and TRBJ1-1, with 8 bases identical to TRBD1. CDR1 is SQVTM, CDR2 ANQGSEA, per germline. After removal of 6 bases from V and 10 bases from J, the junction contained 7 bases not matched to a gene. The CDR3 is 11 amino acids. CDR3 DNA sequence: TGCAGCGTCGCAGGACAGGGAGGAGCTTTCTTT. Its translation: CSVAGQGGAFF.